This T cell receptor beta chain was identified during a study of early T cells in non-severe SARS-CoV-2 infection. CDR3 length equals 17 residues. Germline V gives CDR1 SGHRS, CDR2 YFSETQ. V was trimmed by 0 bases and J by 2 bases, leaving 16 bases between them. TCRdb reprocessed the 5' RACE reads with MiXCR, giving one entry per CDR3 protein. This sample carries over 45,000 distinct CDR3 sequences, about 7.7% of them seen once, and the ten largest clones take about 10%. The specimen was whole blood, collected at baseline. The clonotype originates from an adult who was a healthcare worker with PCR-confirmed SARS-CoV-2 infection or an uninfected control (not recorded which). The chain has TRBV5-1 and TRBJ2-3; D perhaps matches TRBD2 (5 bases). For the CDR3, the DNA is TGCGCCAGCAGCTTGGTTTCGGGGAGTGGTCCCACAGATACGCAGTATTTT. Translating it yields CASSLVSGSGPTDTQYF.